This is a list of T cell receptor beta chains from one sample in a study of blood T cell repertoires in COVID-19. The data were produced by immunoSEQ multiplex PCR, yet TCRdb's version contains in-frame clones alone and is incomplete. The data contain 350,000 to 400,000 clones, approximately 86% of them singletons. The sequencing input was peripheral blood. The receptors were sampled from a woman between 55 and 75 years old with COVID-19, enrolled during active disease. CDR3s leave out the opening cysteine and the closing phenylalanine or tryptophan. Fields, in order: V gene, J gene, CDR3 protein.

V: TRBV19
J: TRBJ1-5
CDR3: ASSGQGYNQPQH

V: TRBV4-2
J: TRBJ2-1
CDR3: ASSHPTGSSVNEQF

V: TRBV10-3
J: TRBJ1-1
CDR3: AISPQGWENTEAF

V: TRBV6-2/TRBV6-3
J: TRBJ2-3
CDR3: ASSYSGSGGGDTQY

V: TRBV5-1
J: TRBJ1-3
CDR3: ASSLFPGRNTIY

V: TRBV7-2
J: TRBJ1-2
CDR3: ASSERGLGYT

V: TRBV7-6
J: TRBJ2-3
CDR3: ASSLGDRAISTDTQY

V: TRBV27
J: TRBJ2-7
CDR3: ASSGQASSYEQY

V: TRBV30
J: TRBJ1-2
CDR3: AWSVPTGVNYGYT

V: TRBV7-6
J: TRBJ2-7
CDR3: ASSSSDRGDYEQY

V: TRBV5-6
J: TRBJ1-1
CDR3: ASSRDRGPEAF

V: TRBV7-9
J: TRBJ2-1
CDR3: ASSFGAGGYNEQF

V: TRBV5-8
J: TRBJ1-1
CDR3: ASSSPLQRFTEAF

V: TRBV2
J: TRBJ2-3
CDR3: ASSRAGQEADTQY

V: TRBV4-2
J: TRBJ1-6
CDR3: ASSQDPAGSGSPLH

V: TRBV5-1
J: TRBJ2-3
CDR3: ASSLEGLASTDTQY

V: TRBV7-6
J: TRBJ2-1
CDR3: ASSYPLGAGNPYNEQF

V: TRBV18
J: TRBJ2-3
CDR3: ASSPLSGTTDTQY

V: TRBV3-1/TRBV3-2
J: TRBJ1-2
CDR3: ASSPGTGVRGYT

V: TRBV6-2/TRBV6-3
J: TRBJ1-2
CDR3: ASSSQGALIGGYT

V: TRBV12-3/TRBV12-4
J: TRBJ1-2
CDR3: ASSFSGQGHT

V: TRBV11-2
J: TRBJ1-2
CDR3: ATYGVVYGYT

V: TRBV11-1
J: TRBJ2-3
CDR3: ASSRTSGYTDTQY

V: TRBV6-5
J: TRBJ2-7
CDR3: ASDRGITYEQY

V: TRBV15
J: TRBJ2-5
CDR3: ATSRAGRETQY

V: TRBV7-3
J: TRBJ1-1
CDR3: ASSSHYWTGAMNTEAF

V: TRBV3-1/TRBV3-2
J: TRBJ2-1
CDR3: ASSQDFGTSGNEQF

V: TRBV9
J: TRBJ2-2
CDR3: ASSPKDSSTGELF

V: TRBV7-2
J: TRBJ2-5
CDR3: ASSWGTSGGQETQY

V: TRBV5-1
J: TRBJ2-1
CDR3: ASSLGQINEQF

V: TRBV6-5
J: TRBJ1-5
CDR3: ASSKDINQPQH

V: TRBV4-3
J: TRBJ1-2
CDR3: ASSQVGREVNGYT

V: TRBV5-4
J: TRBJ2-7
CDR3: ASSRPGQTTYEQY

V: TRBV29-1
J: TRBJ1-2
CDR3: SVVGREEDGYT

V: TRBV10-1
J: TRBJ2-3
CDR3: ASSEALRGTQY

V: TRBV6-2/TRBV6-3
J: TRBJ2-3
CDR3: ASSRGQLSTDTQY

V: TRBV23-1
J: TRBJ1-5
CDR3: ASRQGRNQPQH

V: TRBV18
J: TRBJ1-4
CDR3: ASSPGTGGEKLF

V: TRBV6-5
J: TRBJ2-7
CDR3: ASPGTSGGSYEQY

V: TRBV3-1/TRBV3-2
J: TRBJ1-2
CDR3: ASSQGDRAGGYT

V: TRBV27
J: TRBJ2-3
CDR3: ASSFEAGGHHHTDTQY

V: TRBV10-2
J: TRBJ2-1
CDR3: ASSLTSGGAGEQF

V: TRBV4-2
J: TRBJ2-1
CDR3: ASSQDWGGGAIGEQF

V: TRBV9
J: TRBJ2-3
CDR3: ASSVGGSSTDTQY

V: TRBV5-1
J: TRBJ1-5
CDR3: ASSPDSSNQPQH

V: TRBV4-3
J: TRBJ1-2
CDR3: ASSQLQGAGYGYT